These 9 T cell receptor beta chains share one sample of origin, sequenced in a study of control samples from healthy donors and cancer patients. Here immunoSEQ multiplex PCR was the method, and the copy in TCRdb shows in-frame clones only, minus some. This sample has under 70,000 clones, with around nine tenths found just once. The specimen sequenced was PBMCs. These receptors originate from a woman between 45 and 65 years old with colorectal cancer.

The chain links TRBV7-6 to TRBJ2-7; maybe TRBD1 (5 bases). Trimming shortened V by 1 base and J by 2 bases, and 18 bases separated the two germline ends. CDR3 length equals 17 residues. CDR1 is SGHVS and CDR2 is FNYEAQ in the germline V gene. Written as DNA, the CDR3 is TGTGCCAGCAGCTTAGTAGGGCGCAGGGTCGGACCCTACGAGCAGTACTTC. This codes for CASSLVGRRVGPYEQYF. Full variable domain (missing parts from reference TRBV7-6 and TRBJ2-7): GAGVSQSPRYKVTKRGQDVALRCDPISGHVSLYWYRQALGQGPEFLTYFNYEAQQDKSGLPNDRFSAERPEGSISTLTIQRTEQRDSAMYRCASSLVGRRVGPYEQYFGPGTRLTVT.

V gene TRBV7-3 combines with J gene TRBJ2-3; no definite D call. Trimming left V 2 bases short and J 5 bases short, with 8 bases between. The CDR3 runs 13 residues. The germline V gene has CDR1 SGHTA and CDR2 FQGTGA. The CDR3 DNA sequence: TGTGCCAGCAGCTTATCTCATCGAGATACGCAGTATTTT. Its protein is CASSLSHRDTQYF.

The chain joins TRBV30 to TRBJ1-4; a possible D gene is TRBD1 (6 bases). The germline V and J ends were trimmed by 5 bases and 7 bases, with 23 bases remaining between them. CDR3 length equals 16 residues. Germline V lookup: CDR1 GTSNPN, CDR2 SVGIG (reference sequence). The CDR3 loop is CAWGDRRFNSGEKLFF. The CDR3 coding sequence is TGTGCCTGGGGTGACAGGCGATTTAACTCAGGTGAAAAACTGTTTTTT.

This clone was seen just once. The V and J genes are TRBV2 and TRBJ2-1; TRBD1 aligns across 10 bases. CDR3 length: 15 amino acids. V lost 5 bases and J lost 6; bases outside the gene matches: 7. In germline, CDR1 is SNHLY, CDR2 FYNNEI. CDR3 sequence (DNA): TGTGCCAGCAGTAAGACAGGGGGCCAGGGCAATGAGCAGTTCTTC. This translates into CASSKTGGQGNEQFF.

The V call is TRBV5-1, the J call TRBJ2-3, with 12 bases lining up with TRBD2. V was pared by 4 bases and J by 4 bases, with 7 bases of the junction left unmatched. Germline V lookup: CDR1 SGHRS, CDR2 YFSETQ. The CDR3 runs 16 residues. CDR3 sequence (DNA): TGCGCCAGCAGCGCGGGGACTAGCGGGTACCCAGATACGCAGTATTTT. It codes for CASSAGTSGYPDTQYF.

This clone has just a few counts. This chain links TRBV11-3 with TRBJ2-3, with 8 bases identical to TRBD2. The J segment lost 3 bases and the V segment lost 5 bases, leaving 10 bases of the junction unmatched. This CDR3 has 16 amino acids. Germline V CDR1 and CDR2: SGHNT, YENEEA. CDR3 sequence: CASSPRTSQITDTQYF. The CDR3 coding sequence is TGTGCCAGCAGCCCCCGGACTAGCCAAATTACAGATACGCAGTATTTT.

The CDR3 DNA sequence: TGTGCCAGCACCGGGCAGGGATCCTACAATGAGCAGTTCTTC. The encoded protein is CASTGQGSYNEQFF. The chain joins TRBV6-6 to TRBJ2-1, with TRBD1 as a possible D gene (5 bases). The CDR3 runs to 14 residues. Trimming shortened V by 7 bases and J by 1 base, and 11 bases separated the two germline ends. Germline V gene lookup returns CDR1 MNHNY and CDR2 SVGAGI (reference sequence).

This clone was seen once. The chain combines TRBV18 with TRBJ1-5; 9 bases agree with TRBD1. The CDR3 is made up of 15 amino acids. V was pared by 4 bases and J by 6 bases, with 7 bases of the junction left unmatched. Per the germline V gene, CDR1 is KGHSH and CDR2 is LQKENI. CDR3 protein: CASSLSDRGVQPQHF. The CDR3 nucleotides read TGTGCCAGCTCACTCTCGGACAGGGGAGTTCAGCCCCAGCATTTT.

This clone appeared once. The chain uses TRBV28 and TRBJ2-6; D is undetermined. The germline V gene has CDR1 MDHEN and CDR2 SYDVKM. The germline V and J ends were trimmed by 10 bases and 1 base, with 2 bases remaining between them. This CDR3 has 11 amino acids. DNA of the CDR3: TGTGCCACTTCTGGGGCCAACGTCCTGACTTTC. It specifies CATSGANVLTF.